This entry lists 8 T cell receptor beta chains sequenced from one sample in a study of Ad26.COV2.S vaccination and SARS-CoV-2 variants. Treatment meaning: around 19 received Ad26.COV2.S at low or high dose, single or two shots; roughly 5 received placebo; per-sample allocation not given. Sampling happened 63 days after the first vaccine or placebo injection. Repertoires were generated with immunoSEQ multiplex PCR, while TCRdb's copy carries only in-frame clones and drops some. In the table there are roughly 380,000 clones, roughly 84% of which are singletons. Source: peripheral blood, taken in a trial of Ad26.COV2.S vaccine versus placebo. These receptors were collected from a person aged 18-60 years who received the Ad26.COV2.S COVID-19 vaccine or a placebo.

This chain joins TRBV5-1 and TRBJ2-7, with D possibly being TRBD1 (5 bases). V was trimmed by 0 bases and J by 2 bases, leaving 12 bases between them. Per germline, CDR1 SGHRS and CDR2 YFSETQ. The CDR3 is made up of 15 amino acids. The CDR3 sequence: CASSLAAAGTYEQYF. In DNA form, the CDR3 reads TGCGCCAGCAGCTTGGCGGCGGCAGGGACCTACGAGCAGTACTTC.

The chain carries TRBV27 and TRBJ1-5; D unresolved. V lost 3 bases and J 4 bases, leaving 7 bases between the germline ends. This CDR3 spans 13 amino acids. Germline-derived CDR1 and CDR2 are MNHEY and SMNVEV (reference sequence). The CDR3 region is CASSLAPNQPQHF. Written as DNA, the CDR3 is TGTGCCAGCAGTTTGGCACCAAATCAGCCCCAGCATTTT.

The chain couples TRBV5-8 to TRBJ2-2; D call uncertain. Trimming pared 1 base from V and 8 bases from J, leaving 9 bases between. Germline CDR1 reads SGHTS; CDR2 reads YDEGEE. This CDR3 comprises 13 residues. The CDR3 is CASSLIRAGELFF. CDR3 bases: TGTGCCAGCAGCTTGATTCGGGCAGGGGAGCTGTTTTTT.

V usage is TRBV2 and J usage is TRBJ2-3; D not resolved. This CDR3 contains 12 residues. Per germline, CDR1 SNHLY and CDR2 FYNNEI. The ends were cut back, 10 bases at V and 6 bases at J, with 14 bases in the middle. The CDR3: CAIPRSEDTQYF. The CDR3 nucleotides are TGTGCCATCCCGAGGAGTGAGGATACGCAGTATTTT.

The genes are TRBV5-8 and TRBJ2-1; 7 bases match TRBD1. The trim removed 4 bases at V and 7 bases at J, leaving 17 bases unmatched. Looked up from germline, CDR1 is SGHTS and CDR2 is YDEGEE. The CDR3 is 17 amino acids. The chain's CDR3 is CASSPLSPLDRENEQFF. The CDR3 region has the DNA TGTGCCAGCAGCCCCCTGTCCCCATTAGACAGGGAGAATGAGCAGTTCTTC.

The chain carries TRBV11-1 and TRBJ1-1; 12 positions match TRBD1. V shed 4 bases, J shed 4 bases, and the junction held 1 base outside the gene matches. The CDR3 is 14 amino acids. Germline CDR1 reads SGHAT; CDR2 reads FQDESV (reference sequence). CDR3 sequence reads: CASSWDRGLTEAFF. In DNA, the CDR3 is TGTGCCAGCAGCTGGGACAGGGGGCTCACTGAAGCTTTCTTT.

J is TRBJ2-7 and V is TRBV10-3; TRBD1 is a possible D gene (5 bases). V lost 0 bases and J 6 bases, leaving 12 bases between the germline ends. The germline V gene has CDR1 ENHRY and CDR2 SYGVKD. CDR3 size: 14 residues. CDR3 amino acids: CAISESPGSGEQYF. The CDR3, as DNA: TGTGCCATCAGTGAGTCGCCAGGGTCGGGCGAGCAGTACTTC.

This chain uses TRBV11-2 with TRBJ2-7; 8 bases match TRBD2. V shed 5 bases and J 3 bases; nucleotides not matched to a gene: 15. Per the germline V gene, CDR1 is SGHAT and CDR2 is FQNNGV. The CDR3 sequence is 17 residues long. The CDR3 loop is CASSPGLRNSGDYEQYF. The CDR3 nucleotides are TGTGCCAGCAGCCCGGGACTAAGAAATAGCGGGGACTACGAGCAGTACTTC. Full variable domain (rest looked up from reference TRBV11-2 and TRBJ2-7): EAGVAQSPRYKIIEKRQSVAFWCNPISGHATLYWYQQILGQGPKLLIQFQNNGVVDDSQLPKDRFSAERLKGVDSTLKIQPAKLEDSAVYLCASSPGLRNSGDYEQYFGPGTRLTVT.